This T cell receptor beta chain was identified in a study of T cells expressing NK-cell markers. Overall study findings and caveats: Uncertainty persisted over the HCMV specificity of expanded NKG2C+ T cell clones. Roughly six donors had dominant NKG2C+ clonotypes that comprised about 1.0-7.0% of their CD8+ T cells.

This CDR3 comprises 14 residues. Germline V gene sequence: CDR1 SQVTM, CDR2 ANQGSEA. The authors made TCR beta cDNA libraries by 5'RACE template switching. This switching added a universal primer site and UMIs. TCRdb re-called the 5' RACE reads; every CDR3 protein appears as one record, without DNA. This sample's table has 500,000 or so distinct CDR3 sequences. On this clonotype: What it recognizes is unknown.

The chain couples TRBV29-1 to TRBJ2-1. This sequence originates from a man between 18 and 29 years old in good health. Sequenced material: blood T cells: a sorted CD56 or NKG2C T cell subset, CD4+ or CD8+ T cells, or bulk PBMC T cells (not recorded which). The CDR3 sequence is CSVEDSERGNEQFF.